A selection of T cell receptor beta chains follows, all from one sample in a study of OX40 agonist ivuxolimab in advanced cancers. The method was immunoSEQ multiplex PCR; TCRdb's version includes in-frame clones alone and lacks a portion of them. This sample carries around 58,000 clones, approximately 90% of them seen once, and the ten largest clones take approximately 1.4%. The material sequenced was CD4+ or CD8+ T cells sorted from blood, taken in a trial of the OX40 agonist ivuxolimab. The receptors derive from an adult with an advanced solid tumor such as melanoma, head and neck, liver or kidney cancer. Each CDR3 is given with its conserved first and last residue. D genes are given only for firm matches. The size field is filled for only some rows; it gives once, few, many or a size class.

v_gene,abundance,len,j_gene,d_gene,CDR3aa,CDR3nt
TRBV5-5,-,14,TRBJ2-5,-,CASSLSGRQETQYF,TGTGCCAGCAGCTTGTCCGGCCGGCAAGAGACCCAGTACTTC
TRBV7-3,-,15,TRBJ2-1,-,CASSLGLSSYNEQFF,TGTGCCAGCAGCTTGGGGTTGAGCTCCTACAATGAGCAGTTCTTC
TRBV5-8,-,15,TRBJ2-7,TRBD1,CASSHVGQDGYEQYF,TGTGCCAGCAGCCACGTCGGACAGGATGGCTACGAGCAGTACTTC
TRBV7-2,-,17,TRBJ2-3,TRBD1,CASSSSGTGGAMDTQYF,TGTGCCAGCAGCTCTTCGGGGACAGGGGGCGCAATGGATACGCAGTATTTT
TRBV7-2,-,16,TRBJ2-1,TRBD2,CASSSSLGTRINEQFF,TGTGCCAGCAGCTCCTCCCTGGGGACTAGGATCAATGAGCAGTTCTTC
TRBV27,-,15,TRBJ1-5,-,CASSLDPATGQPQHF,TGTGCCAGCAGTTTAGACCCGGCCACCGGGCAGCCCCAGCATTTT
TRBV19,-,19,TRBJ1-1,-,CASSIGEGDIRSLNTEAFF,TGTGCCAGTAGTATAGGGGAGGGGGACATCAGATCCCTGAACACTGAAGCTTTCTTT
TRBV6-5,-,15,TRBJ1-3,-,CASLGADVSGNTIYF,TGTGCCAGCTTAGGGGCTGATGTCTCTGGAAACACCATATATTTT
TRBV6-1,-,14,TRBJ1-5,-,CASSDSLGNQPQHF,TGTGCCAGCAGTGACAGTCTGGGCAATCAGCCCCAGCATTTT
TRBV7-6,-,17,TRBJ2-7,TRBD2,CASSKGTSGGPDGEQYF,TGTGCCAGCAGCAAGGGGACTAGCGGGGGGCCCGACGGGGAGCAGTACTTC
TRBV19,-,17,TRBJ1-3,TRBD1,CASSITSDRGTGNTIYF,TGTGCCAGTAGTATAACTTCCGACAGGGGCACTGGAAACACCATATATTTT
TRBV6-5,-,16,TRBJ2-7,-,CASSYKYTLSSYEQYF,TGTGCCAGCAGTTACAAGTACACTTTGAGCTCCTACGAGCAGTACTTC
TRBV6-1,-,13,TRBJ1-2,-,CASTKTSNYGYTF,TGTGCCAGCACTAAAACTTCTAACTATGGCTACACCTTC
TRBV2,-,15,TRBJ2-2,TRBD1,CASSPDRGATGELFF,TGTGCCAGCAGTCCTGACAGGGGGGCCACCGGGGAGCTGTTTTTT
TRBV15,-,13,TRBJ1-1,-,CATSSTEVSEAFF,TGTGCCACCAGCAGCACAGAGGTATCTGAAGCTTTCTTT
TRBV4-1,few,13,TRBJ1-1,-,CASSGPGRPEAFF,TGCGCCAGCAGCGGCCCAGGGAGACCTGAAGCTTTCTTT
TRBV4-1,-,15,TRBJ1-5,TRBD1,CASSQDWTGNQPQHF,TGCGCCAGCAGCCAAGATTGGACAGGGAATCAGCCCCAGCATTTT
TRBV18,-,16,TRBJ2-3,TRBD1,CASSPPRAGGFDTQYF,TGTGCCAGCTCACCACCGAGGGCAGGGGGCTTCGATACGCAGTATTTT
TRBV5-4,-,14,TRBJ2-3,-,CASSFWPDTDTQYF,TGTGCCAGCAGCTTCTGGCCAGACACAGATACGCAGTATTTT
TRBV19,-,15,TRBJ2-1,TRBD2,CASSETSVPSRGQFF,TGTGCCAGTAGCGAGACTAGCGTCCCCTCCAGGGGGCAGTTCTTC
TRBV28,-,18,TRBJ1-2,TRBD1,CASSLWGQGMKSNYGYTF,TGTGCCAGCAGTTTATGGGGACAGGGGATGAAAAGTAACTATGGCTACACCTTC
TRBV5-1,-,14,TRBJ2-5,TRBD1,CASSSGTGQETQYF,TGCGCCAGCAGCTCTGGGACAGGGCAAGAGACCCAGTACTTC
TRBV6-1,-,15,TRBJ2-7,TRBD1,CASSEQGAHTYEQYF,TGTGCCAGCAGTGAACAGGGGGCGCACACCTACGAGCAGTACTTC
TRBV5-1,-,15,TRBJ2-1,TRBD2,CASSLAGGSRGEQFF,TGCGCCAGCAGCTTGGCGGGAGGCTCTCGGGGAGAGCAGTTCTTC
TRBV27,few,15,TRBJ2-3,-,CASMTLGGVTDTQYF,TGTGCCAGCATGACCCTAGGGGGTGTAACAGATACGCAGTATTTT
TRBV7-3,-,14,TRBJ2-5,-,CASSRQGGSETQYF,TGTGCCAGCAGCCGACAGGGAGGATCAGAGACCCAGTACTTC
TRBV19,-,14,TRBJ1-5,-,CASSGHYSNQPQHF,TGTGCCAGTAGTGGACATTATAGCAATCAGCCCCAGCATTTT
TRBV2,-,14,TRBJ2-5,-,CASSGMWGGETQYF,TGTGCCAGCAGTGGAATGTGGGGAGGCGAGACCCAGTACTTC
TRBV19,-,14,TRBJ1-1,-,CASSRGRGNTEAFF,TGTGCCAGTAGTAGGGGCAGGGGGAACACTGAAGCTTTCTTT
TRBV21-1,-,11,TRBJ2-7,-,CASHRSPVEYF,TGTGCCAGCCACCGGAGCCCGGTGGAGTACTTC
TRBV28,-,15,TRBJ2-7,-,CALKSIRRSPYEQYF,TGTGCCCTGAAGTCCATCAGGAGGTCCCCCTACGAGCAGTACTTC
TRBV9,-,14,TRBJ1-1,-,CASSSNVGRTEAFF,TGTGCCAGCAGCTCCAACGTCGGGAGAACTGAAGCTTTCTTT
TRBV6-5,-,13,TRBJ1-2,-,CASKLKGGYGYTF,TGTGCCAGCAAGCTCAAAGGAGGGTATGGCTACACCTTC
TRBV10-1,-,16,TRBJ2-2,TRBD1,CASSEMGQGAPGELFF,TGCGCCAGCAGTGAGATGGGACAGGGTGCGCCCGGGGAGCTGTTTTTT
TRBV27,-,11,TRBJ1-1,-,CASFGFGEAFF,TGTGCCAGTTTTGGCTTCGGTGAAGCTTTCTTT
TRBV11-2,-,18,TRBJ2-3,TRBD1,CASSLRGPDRAPTDTQYF,TGTGCCAGCAGCTTAAGAGGACCCGACAGGGCCCCCACAGATACGCAGTATTTT
TRBV6-5,-,15,TRBJ2-2,TRBD2,CASTPGLAGTGELFF,TGTGCCAGCACACCGGGACTAGCGGGCACCGGGGAGCTATTTTTT
TRBV9,-,15,TRBJ1-2,TRBD1,CASSPPQGAAYGYTF,TGTGCCAGCAGCCCCCCCCAGGGGGCGGCCTATGGCTACACCTTC
TRBV7-8,-,12,TRBJ2-3,-,CASSSDYGTQYF,TGTGCCAGCAGCTCTGACTATGGTACGCAGTATTTT
TRBV5-8,once,13,TRBJ1-1,-,CASSPEPRGEAFF,TGTGCCAGCAGCCCCGAACCCAGGGGTGAAGCTTTCTTT
TRBV11-2,-,15,TRBJ1-4,TRBD1,CASSLGRQGVEKLFF,TGTGCCAGCAGCTTAGGCCGTCAGGGGGTTGAAAAACTGTTTTTT
TRBV29-1,-,11,TRBJ1-1,-,CSGRDTTEAFF,TGCAGCGGCCGGGACACCACTGAAGCTTTCTTT
TRBV6-1,once,16,TRBJ1-5,TRBD1,CASSESPTGDHKPQHF,TGTGCCAGCAGTGAATCCCCGACAGGGGATCATAAGCCCCAGCATTTT
TRBV5-4,-,17,TRBJ2-1,-,CASSFLLGPRDVNEQFF,TGTGCCAGCAGCTTTCTTTTGGGTCCGCGAGATGTCAATGAGCAGTTCTTC
TRBV5-1,-,13,TRBJ1-2,-,CASSSTGNYGYTF,TGCGCCAGCAGCTCAACAGGGAACTATGGCTACACCTTC
TRBV18,-,15,TRBJ2-5,TRBD2,CASSRGGSTRETQYF,TGTGCCAGCTCTCGGGGGGGCTCCACCCGTGAGACCCAGTACTTC